The rows below give T cell receptor beta chains drawn from one sample of a study of blood T cell repertoires in COVID-19. Profiled with immunoSEQ multiplex PCR; TCRdb holds only in-frame clones, not every one. The repertoire includes under 300,000 clones, approximately 80% of them detected once, and 4.5% to 6% sits in the top ten. Sequenced input: peripheral blood. The receptors here all came from a woman aged 80 or older with active or convalescent COVID-19. The CDR3 runs from the conserved cysteine through the conserved F or W. Each record gives: CDR3 protein, CDR3 DNA, clone size, V gene, D gene, J gene. D genes are given only for firm matches. Where a row states a size, it is once, few, many or the class of an expanded clone; other rows omit it.

CASSTRTSGRVNEQFF,TGTGCCAGCAGTACCAGGACTAGCGGGAGGGTCAATGAGCAGTTCTTC,.,TRBV28,TRBD2,TRBJ2-1
CASGDYQETQYF,TGTGCCAGCGGGGACTACCAAGAGACCCAGTACTTC,.,TRBV28,.,TRBJ2-5
CASSPPLLFPNEQFF,TGTGCCAGCAGCCCTCCCCTCCTTTTCCCGAATGAGCAGTTCTTC,.,TRBV3-1/TRBV3-2,.,TRBJ2-1
CASQTSGDNEQFF,TGCGCCAGCCAGACTAGCGGGGACAATGAGCAGTTCTTC,.,TRBV5-1,TRBD2,TRBJ2-1
CASSLVYRNTDTQYF,TGTGCCAGCAGTTTAGTGTACAGAAACACAGATACGCAGTATTTT,.,TRBV27,.,TRBJ2-3
CASSPLLTSGRHYEQYF,TGTGCCAGCAGCCCCCTCCTCACTAGCGGGCGTCACTACGAGCAGTACTTC,.,TRBV7-9,TRBD2,TRBJ2-7
CASSLNQGAQPQHF,TGTGCCAGCAGTTTGAATCAAGGGGCTCAGCCCCAGCATTTT,once,TRBV28,.,TRBJ1-5
CAISPDSRGANYGYTF,TGTGCCATCAGTCCGGACAGTCGGGGAGCTAACTATGGCTACACCTTC,.,TRBV10-3,.,TRBJ1-2
CASRMGGDTDTQYF,TGTGCCAGCAGGATGGGAGGGGACACAGATACGCAGTATTTT,.,TRBV28,TRBD2,TRBJ2-3
CASSPRTGVNTEAFF,TGTGCCAGCAGCCCCCGGACAGGCGTGAACACTGAAGCTTTCTTT,.,TRBV3-1/TRBV3-2,TRBD1,TRBJ1-1
CASALDGYEQYF,TGCGCCAGCGCCTTGGACGGCTACGAGCAGTACTTC,few,TRBV5-1,.,TRBJ2-7
CASSGGQWNQPQHF,TGTGCCAGTAGTGGCGGACAGTGGAATCAGCCCCAGCATTTT,.,TRBV19,.,TRBJ1-5
CASKAQLPSTDTQYF,TGTGCCAGCAAGGCACAGCTCCCTAGCACAGATACGCAGTATTTT,.,TRBV2,.,TRBJ2-3
CASSQAESGKQYF,TGTGCCAGCAGCCAAGCGGAGTCAGGGAAGCAGTACTTC,.,TRBV14,.,TRBJ2-7
CASSNEIPLGGPATGELFF,TGTGCCAGCAGCAACGAAATCCCCTTAGGGGGCCCCGCCACCGGGGAGCTGTTTTTT,.,TRBV21-1,.,TRBJ2-2
CASSVAPTSTDTQYF,TGTGCCAGCAGCGTAGCCCCAACTAGCACAGATACGCAGTATTTT,few,TRBV9,.,TRBJ2-3
CASSSPGIGNTEAFF,TGTGCCAGCAGTTCCCCAGGGATAGGGAACACTGAAGCTTTCTTT,.,TRBV28,.,TRBJ1-1
CASSSGGTSNYGYTF,TGTGCCAGCAGTAGCGGTGGCACGTCTAACTATGGCTACACCTTC,.,TRBV28,.,TRBJ1-2
CASSIRGQETQYF,TGTGCCAGTAGTATAAGGGGACAAGAGACCCAGTACTTC,.,TRBV19,.,TRBJ2-5
CASSPGTGANSPLHF,TGTGCCAGCAGTCCCGGGACAGGGGCCAATTCACCCCTCCACTTT,.,TRBV6-5,TRBD1,TRBJ1-6
CASSQAGQGAAEAFF,TGTGCCAGCAGCCAAGCCGGACAGGGGGCCGCTGAAGCTTTCTTT,.,TRBV4-2,TRBD1,TRBJ1-1
CASSPDRNTGELFF,TGTGCCAGCTCACCGGACAGAAACACCGGGGAGCTGTTTTTT,.,TRBV18,.,TRBJ2-2
CASSSEPNTGELFF,TGCGCCAGCAGCTCTGAGCCGAACACCGGGGAGCTGTTTTTT,.,TRBV5-1,.,TRBJ2-2
CASSGQGAGSNQPQHF,TGTGCCAGCAGTGGACAGGGAGCGGGTAGCAATCAGCCCCAGCATTTT,few,TRBV6-1,TRBD1,TRBJ1-5
CASSQDPGGSTDTQYF,TGTGCCAGCAGCCAAGATCCGGGGGGCAGCACAGATACGCAGTATTTT,.,TRBV3-1/TRBV3-2,.,TRBJ2-3